A selection of T cell receptor beta chains follows, all from one sample in a study of glioma-infiltrating T cells. TCRdb passed the multiplex PCR reads through MiXCR, listing each CDR3 protein once. The sample records around 140,000 distinct CDR3 sequences, approximately 39% being singletons. The sequencing sample was made of glioma tissue, nonneoplastic brain tissue, or PBMCs (not recorded which). These receptors were taken from a human donor with low-grade glioma or glioblastoma, undergoing nonglioma brain surgery, or in good health (not recorded which). Both conserved end residues are part of each CDR3. D genes are given only for firm matches. Part of the rows lack a size; the others show once, few, many or a class for expanded clones.

abundance | j_gene | v_gene | d_gene | CDR3aa | CDR3nt
few | TRBJ2-1 | TRBV6-5 | TRBD2 | CASISGGAYNEQFF | TGTGCCAGCATTAGCGGGGGGGCCTACAATGAGCAGTTCTTC
. | TRBJ2-1 | TRBV20-1 | . | CSARDRATSYKEQFF | TGCAGTGCTAGAGATCGAGCCACCTCCTACAAGGAGCAGTTCTTC
few | TRBJ2-1 | TRBV2 | . | CASSGGRQFNEQFF | TGTGCCAGCAGTGGAGGACGCCAGTTCAATGAGCAGTTCTTC
few | TRBJ2-5 | TRBV2 | . | CASSVTYKETQYF | TGTGCCAGCAGTGTGACTTACAAAGAGACCCAGTACTTC
many | TRBJ1-1 | TRBV20-1 | . | CSANHGEAFF | TGCAGTGCTAACCACGGTGAAGCTTTCTTT
. | TRBJ2-3 | TRBV2 | . | CASGQEGTQYF | TGTGCCAGCGGACAAGAGGGTACGCAGTATTTT
many | TRBJ1-5 | TRBV28 | . | CASCSAGQPQHF | TGTGCCAGCTGCTCTGCGGGTCAGCCCCAGCATTTT
few | TRBJ1-6 | TRBV20-1 | TRBD1 | CSARDEGGAVFHF | TGCAGTGCTAGAGATGAAGGGGGCGCGGTCTTCCACTTT
. | TRBJ1-6 | TRBV7-2 | . | CASSPQRHYNSPLHF | TGTGCCAGCAGCCCACAGAGACACTATAATTCACCCCTCCACTTT
few | TRBJ2-3 | TRBV20-1 | . | CSANGDGLDTQYF | TGCAGTGCTAACGGGGACGGACTAGATACGCAGTATTTT
once | TRBJ2-1 | TRBV4-1 | . | CASTPDGSSYNEQFF | TGCGCCAGCACCCCCGACGGGAGCTCCTACAATGAGCAGTTCTTC
. | TRBJ2-3 | TRBV5-4 | TRBD1 | CASSPRTGGYTDTQYF | TGTGCCAGCAGCCCACGGACAGGGGGCTACACAGATACGCAGTATTTT
. | TRBJ2-3 | TRBV27 | TRBD1 | CASSPLGQGRDTQYF | TGTGCCAGCAGTCCCCTCGGACAGGGGAGAGATACGCAGTATTTT
. | TRBJ2-3 | TRBV20-1 | . | CSAPPSDTQYF | TGCAGTGCTCCCCCTTCGGATACGCAGTATTTT
many | TRBJ1-5 | TRBV28 | . | CASGVGGNQPQHF | TGTGCCAGCGGTGTAGGGGGTAATCAGCCCCAGCATTTT
. | TRBJ2-5 | TRBV12-3/TRBV12-4 | . | CASSSGQRETQYF | TGTGCCAGCAGTAGTGGACAGAGAGAGACCCAGTACTTC
. | TRBJ1-4 | TRBV6-6 | TRBD1 | CASTGGTGKLVKLFF | TGTGCCAGCACCGGAGGGACAGGGAAGTTAGTCAAACTGTTTTTT
. | TRBJ2-1 | TRBV15 | . | CATSKLLEYNEQFF | TGTGCCACCAGCAAACTCTTAGAATACAATGAGCAGTTCTTC
. | TRBJ2-3 | TRBV7-9 | TRBD1 | CASSSGQGTQYF | TGTGCCAGCAGCTCAGGACAGGGGACGCAGTATTTT
. | TRBJ2-1 | TRBV28 | TRBD1 | CASSTTGPGNEQFF | TGTGCCAGCAGTACGACAGGGCCGGGCAATGAGCAGTTCTTC
. | TRBJ2-7 | TRBV20-1 | TRBD2 | CSAREGISGRTEQYF | TGCAGTGCTAGAGAAGGGATAAGCGGGAGGACCGAGCAGTACTTC
. | TRBJ2-3 | TRBV6-1 | . | CASGEGGVRTDTQYF | TGTGCCAGCGGTGAAGGTGGGGTCCGCACAGATACGCAGTATTTT
. | TRBJ2-5 | TRBV3-1 | . | CASSHALTGEQETQYF | TGTGCCAGCAGCCACGCTCTGACTGGAGAACAAGAGACCCAGTACTTC
. | TRBJ2-1 | TRBV7-2 | TRBD1 | CASSHRQGLDNEQFF | TGTGCCAGCAGCCACCGACAGGGGTTGGACAATGAGCAGTTCTTC
few | TRBJ1-5 | TRBV6-2/TRBV6-3 | . | CASSNWGGQPQHF | TGTGCCAGCAGTAACTGGGGGGGTCAGCCCCAGCATTTT
. | TRBJ2-4 | TRBV7-9 | . | CASSLSGTSKNIQYF | TGTGCCAGCAGCTTGAGCGGGACATCCAAAAACATTCAGTACTTC
. | TRBJ2-7 | TRBV20-1 | . | CSAKHRGPGHEQYF | TGCAGTGCTAAACATAGGGGCCCGGGGCACGAGCAGTACTTC
many | TRBJ2-1 | TRBV15 | TRBD2 | CATSLGGLNEQFF | TGTGCCACCAGCCTGGGGGGGTTAAATGAGCAGTTCTTC
many | TRBJ2-7 | TRBV6-2/TRBV6-3 | TRBD1 | CASSFSRDRDEQYF | TGTGCCAGCAGTTTTTCCCGGGACAGGGACGAGCAGTACTTC
few | TRBJ2-3 | TRBV7-2 | . | CASTQDRTDTQYF | TGTGCCAGCACCCAAGACCGCACAGATACGCAGTATTTT
few | TRBJ2-5 | TRBV7-2 | . | CASSLGAKETQYF | TGTGCCAGCAGCTTAGGGGCGAAAGAGACCCAGTACTTC
. | TRBJ1-5 | TRBV19 | . | CASSIRVGQPQHF | TGTGCCAGTAGTATAAGGGTAGGGCAGCCCCAGCATTTT
. | TRBJ1-1 | TRBV2 | . | CASLGTEAFF | TGTGCCAGCCTTGGCACTGAAGCTTTCTTT
few | TRBJ2-7 | TRBV4-1 | . | CASSQVRGNAYEQYF | TGCGCCAGCAGCCAAGTTCGGGGAAACGCCTACGAGCAGTACTTC
. | TRBJ1-1 | TRBV27 | TRBD1 | CASRGTGPTEAFF | TGTGCCAGCAGGGGGACAGGCCCCACTGAAGCTTTCTTT
. | TRBJ2-1 | TRBV20-1 | TRBD2 | CSAITGTSGTEQFF | TGCAGTGCTATTACCGGGACTAGCGGGACCGAGCAGTTCTTC
. | TRBJ1-2 | TRBV27 | . | CASGYYGYTF | TGTGCCAGCGGCTACTATGGCTACACCTTC
few | TRBJ1-1 | TRBV6-1 | TRBD1 | CASRDSQNTEAFF | TGTGCCAGTAGGGACAGTCAGAACACTGAAGCTTTCTTT
. | TRBJ1-5 | TRBV7-2 | . | CASSTQGLGQPQHF | TGTGCCAGCAGTACACAGGGTCTGGGGCAGCCCCAGCATTTT
. | TRBJ2-1 | TRBV7-9 | . | CASSLGGPGRGEQFF | TGTGCCAGCAGCTTAGGTGGCCCAGGAAGGGGGGAGCAGTTCTTC
. | TRBJ1-6 | TRBV3-1 | . | CASSQDIHGNSPLHF | TGTGCCAGCAGCCAAGATATACACGGAAATTCACCCCTCCACTTT
. | TRBJ1-5 | TRBV27 | . | CASSPSNQPQHF | TGTGCCAGCAGCCCCTCTAATCAGCCCCAGCATTTT
many | TRBJ2-7 | TRBV20-1 | . | CSARVSGGQGSFGEQYF | TGCAGTGCTAGAGTCTCAGGAGGCCAGGGATCTTTCGGCGAGCAGTACTTC
. | TRBJ2-3 | TRBV4-1 | TRBD2 | CASSHPSGSGREGDTQYF | TGCGCCAGCAGCCACCCATCGGGCAGCGGTAGGGAGGGAGATACGCAGTATTTT
. | TRBJ2-3 | TRBV18 | . | CASSPYPGSTDTQYF | TGTGCCAGCTCACCATATCCAGGGTCCACAGATACGCAGTATTTT
few | TRBJ2-3 | TRBV28 | TRBD2 | CASSLWRLAGGIGTDTQYF | TGTGCCAGCAGTTTATGGAGACTAGCGGGAGGAATTGGCACAGATACGCAGTATTTT
few | TRBJ1-3 | TRBV4-3 | TRBD1 | CASSQDGTGRGTIYF | TGCGCCAGCAGCCAAGATGGGACAGGGAGGGGTACCATATATTTT
. | TRBJ2-3 | TRBV3-1 | . | CASSPSASTDTQYF | TGTGCCAGCAGCCCCTCCGCTAGCACAGATACGCAGTATTTT
. | TRBJ2-5 | TRBV24-1 | . | CATSESVEETQYF | TGTGCCACCAGTGAGAGTGTCGAAGAGACCCAGTACTTC
. | TRBJ2-5 | TRBV24-1 | . | CATSAGAGGLETQYF | TGTGCCACCAGTGCGGGAGCCGGGGGATTAGAGACCCAGTACTTC
many | TRBJ1-2 | TRBV27 | . | CASSPPGRVSSGYTF | TGTGCCAGCAGTCCACCCGGCAGGGTATCAAGTGGCTACACCTTC
. | TRBJ1-4 | TRBV4-3 | . | CASSQGSGDEKLFF | TGCGCCAGCAGTCAAGGTAGTGGAGATGAAAAACTGTTTTTT
. | TRBJ2-1 | TRBV15 | . | CATSRERSLNEQFF | TGTGCCACCAGCAGGGAGAGGTCCTTGAATGAGCAGTTCTTC
. | TRBJ2-7 | TRBV20-1 | . | CSARDLMHRDYEQYF | TGCAGTGCTAGAGATTTGATGCACCGTGACTACGAGCAGTACTTC
many | TRBJ2-1 | TRBV3-1 | TRBD1 | CASSQVQGGTDEQFF | TGTGCCAGCAGCCAAGTACAGGGGGGTACGGATGAGCAGTTCTTC
. | TRBJ2-1 | TRBV4-1 | TRBD2 | CASSQGAGAPLYEQFF | TGCGCCAGCAGCCAAGGAGCGGGAGCCCCCTTGTATGAGCAGTTCTTC
few | TRBJ2-7 | TRBV27 | . | CASSFRQMPGEQYF | TGTGCCAGCAGTTTCCGGCAGATGCCGGGGGAGCAGTACTTC